These T cell receptor beta chains were read from a single sample in a study of yellow fever vaccine responses in identical twins. Each CDR3 protein gets one entry after TCRdb re-called the RT-PCR reads with MiXCR. Of 2,200 or so distinct CDR3 sequences detected, approximately 87% appear once; the ten largest clones hold 3% to 4.5%. The sample in question was T cells from blood (PBMCs), unsorted or a sorted subset (not recorded which), obtained before or after yellow fever vaccination (not recorded which). The receptors come from a woman under 30 who received the yellow fever vaccine. Both conserved end residues are part of each CDR3. Each record gives: D gene, J gene, clone size, V gene, CDR3 DNA, CDR3 protein. The D gene is left open where the match is weak. Not every row has a clone size; where given, it reads once, few, many or a size class.

D: NA
J: TRBJ1-2
size: NA
V: TRBV18
DNA: TGTGCCAGCTCACCACCGCGCAAAGGGGGAAACTATGGCTACACCTTC
CDR3: CASSPPRKGGNYGYTF

D: TRBD2
J: TRBJ2-1
size: once
V: TRBV19
DNA: TGTGCCAGTAGTATAGGGGGACTAGCTGGGCATGAGCAGTTCTTC
CDR3: CASSIGGLAGHEQFF

D: NA
J: TRBJ2-7
size: NA
V: TRBV20-1
DNA: TGCAGTGCTAGAGACGAGGGCCACGAGCAGTACTTC
CDR3: CSARDEGHEQYF

D: TRBD1
J: TRBJ2-3
size: NA
V: TRBV20-1
DNA: TGCAGTGCTAGAAAGGGGGCGTACACAGATACGCAGTATTTT
CDR3: CSARKGAYTDTQYF

D: TRBD1
J: TRBJ2-3
size: NA
V: TRBV29-1
DNA: TGCAGCGTGGGACAGGGGGTGGGGACAGATACGCAGTATTTT
CDR3: CSVGQGVGTDTQYF

D: NA
J: TRBJ2-1
size: few
V: TRBV27
DNA: TGTGCCAGCACCAGTTCGGGGGTTGAGCAGTTCTTC
CDR3: CASTSSGVEQFF

D: NA
J: TRBJ2-1
size: NA
V: TRBV6-4
DNA: TGTGCCAGCAGCAGGGACCCAGGTAGTCATGAGCAGTTCTTC
CDR3: CASSRDPGSHEQFF

D: TRBD1
J: TRBJ2-7
size: NA
V: TRBV20-1
DNA: TGCAGTGCTAGACCCCCCGGAGGGACAGGGGGCTACGAGCAGTACTTC
CDR3: CSARPPGGTGGYEQYF

D: NA
J: TRBJ2-1
size: NA
V: TRBV7-3
DNA: TGTGCCAGCAGCCTAACCGGGACGGCTAACAATGAGCAGTTCTTC
CDR3: CASSLTGTANNEQFF

D: NA
J: TRBJ1-1
size: NA
V: TRBV23-1
DNA: TGCGCCAGCAGTCAAGCAGGGAGCCGCACTGAAGCTTTCTTT
CDR3: CASSQAGSRTEAFF

D: NA
J: TRBJ1-1
size: NA
V: TRBV2
DNA: TGTGCCAGCAGGGGACTGGAGAACACTGAAGCTTTCTTT
CDR3: CASRGLENTEAFF

D: TRBD2
J: TRBJ2-3
size: few
V: TRBV3-1
DNA: TGTGCCAGCAGCCGGGAGGGCTTCACAGATACGCAGTATTTT
CDR3: CASSREGFTDTQYF

D: TRBD1
J: TRBJ1-2
size: NA
V: TRBV20-1
DNA: TGCAGTGCTAGAATCCCGGACAGGGACTATGGCTACACCTTC
CDR3: CSARIPDRDYGYTF

D: TRBD1
J: TRBJ2-3
size: NA
V: TRBV11-1
DNA: TGTGCCAGCAGCTTAGGACAGGGTACCACAGATACGCAGTATTTT
CDR3: CASSLGQGTTDTQYF

D: NA
J: TRBJ2-1
size: NA
V: TRBV4-1
DNA: TGCGCCAGCAGGGAAATGGGCGAGCAGTTCTTC
CDR3: CASREMGEQFF

D: NA
J: TRBJ2-1
size: NA
V: TRBV29-1
DNA: TGCAGCACCAGCCGTGTGGCCTACAATGAGCAGTTCTTC
CDR3: CSTSRVAYNEQFF